Each of the 17 T cell receptor beta chains below was sequenced from the same sample in a study of Graves' ophthalmopathy and Graves' hyperthyroidism. Amplified material comprised TCR beta CDR3 regions derived from RNA transcripts. RT-PCR was first run with HTBI primers, then multiplex PCR in a second round. TCRdb re-analysed the multiplex PCR reads in MiXCR, keeping a single row per CDR3 protein. The sample has approximately 540,000 distinct CDR3 sequences, under 45% seen once; the top ten hold 4% to 5%. What was sequenced was peripheral blood or thyroid tissue (not recorded which). These receptor sequences come from an adult man with Graves' hyperthyroidism.

This clonotype was seen many times. The V call is TRBV4-2, the J call TRBJ2-5; D is perhaps TRBD2 (6 bases). Trimming took off 4 bases at V and 0 bases at J, with 9 bases between the two ends. Germline-derived CDR1 and CDR2 are LGHNA and YNFKEQ. CDR3 size: 14 residues. The CDR3, as DNA: TGTGCCAGCAGCCTCTGGGGGGACCAAGAGACCCAGTACTTC. Its protein product is CASSLWGDQETQYF.

This clonotype showed up many times. The chain combines TRBV7-9 with TRBJ2-7; TRBD2 matches 8 bases. The CDR3 is made up of 16 amino acids. The J segment lost 4 bases and the V segment lost 1 base, leaving 9 bases of the junction unmatched. Per germline, CDR1 SEHNR and CDR2 FQNEAQ (reference sequence). The CDR3 loop reads CASSLVNGRAEYEQYF. The CDR3 bases are TGTGCCAGCAGCTTAGTTAACGGGAGGGCCGAGTACGAGCAGTACTTC.

Many counts were recorded for this clonotype. The CDR3 spells CASSERTGPYEQYF. The CDR3 DNA is TGTGCCAGCAGTGAACGGACGGGGCCCTACGAGCAGTACTTC. The rearrangement uses TRBV6-1 and TRBJ2-7, with D perhaps given as TRBD1 or TRBD2 (5 bases each). Trimming took off 2 bases at V and 2 bases at J, with 10 bases between the two ends. The CDR3 is 14 residues long. Germline CDR1 and CDR2: MNHNS and SASEGT.

The rearrangement links TRBV7-9 to TRBJ1-3, with D possibly matching TRBD1 (5 bases). The CDR3 has 13 amino acids. In germline, CDR1 is SEHNR, CDR2 FQNEAQ (reference sequence). V gave up 6 bases and J gave up 3 bases, with 9 bases separating them. This CDR3 is CASREGDGNTIYF. CDR3 coding DNA: TGTGCCAGCAGGGAAGGGGATGGAAACACCATATATTTT.

A single count supports this clonotype. This chain connects TRBV29-1 to TRBJ1-5; D gene ambiguous. V shed 8 bases and J shed 9 bases, with 14 bases lying between them. Germline CDR1 SQVTM, CDR2 ANQGSEA. The CDR3 runs 11 residues. CDR3 in DNA: TGCAGCAGTTTTGCGGGGTCGCCCCAGCATTTT. The encoded protein is CSSFAGSPQHF.

The chain links TRBV7-9 to TRBJ2-3; D uncertain. V was trimmed by 6 bases and J by 2 bases, leaving 15 bases between them. Germline V gene data show CDR1 as SEHNR and CDR2 as FQNEAQ (reference sequence). The length of the CDR3 is 15 residues. The CDR3 loop reads CASSEPPGTTDTQYF. CDR3 coding DNA: TGTGCCAGCAGTGAACCCCCAGGCACCACAGATACGCAGTATTTT.

This clonotype was seen ten or more times. V gene TRBV20-1 combines with J gene TRBJ1-1; D ambiguous. V was shortened by 1 base and J by 1 base, with 7 bases between the two germline ends. This CDR3 has 13 residues. The germline V gene has CDR1 DFQATT and CDR2 SNEGSKA (reference sequence). The CDR3 DNA is TGCAGTGCTAGAGTAGGTGCGAACACTGAAGCTTTCTTT. Protein sequence: CSARVGANTEAFF.

This clonotype was seen only a few times. The chain employs TRBV7-2 and TRBJ1-3; D possibly corresponds to TRBD1 (5 bases). V gave up 1 base and J gave up 0 bases, with 13 bases separating them. CDR3 length equals 17 residues. Germline-derived CDR1 and CDR2 are SGHTA and FQGNSA. The DNA of the CDR3 is TGTGCCAGCAGCTTAGTCGGGGGGTCCTCCTCTGGAAACACCATATATTTT. Translated: CASSLVGGSSSGNTIYF. Using reference TRBV7-2 and TRBJ1-3 for the parts outside the CDR3, the full variable domain is GAGVSQSPSNKVTEKGKDVELRCDPISGHTALYWYRQSLGQGLEFLIYFQGNSAPDKSGLPSDRFSAERTGGSVSTLTIQRTQQEDSAVYLCASSLVGGSSSGNTIYFGEGSWLTVV.

This clonotype has at least ten counts. V and J are TRBV7-2 and TRBJ1-2, with D possibly being TRBD1 (5 bases). From germline, CDR1 is SGHTA and CDR2 FQGNSA. This CDR3 spans 15 amino acids. Trimming removed 1 base at V and 7 bases at J, with 16 bases between. CDR3 DNA: TGTGCCAGCAGCTTAGGCCTGCTTGGGACCGGTGGCTACACCTTC. It translates to CASSLGLLGTGGYTF.

Many counts were recorded for this clonotype. The CDR3, as DNA: TGTGCCATCAGTGATATGGGTCAGACTATTCAAGAGACCCAGTACTTC. It specifies CAISDMGQTIQETQYF. The genes are TRBV10-3 and TRBJ2-5, with D maybe TRBD2 (5 bases). Trimming cost V 3 bases and J 2 bases, with 16 bases left between them. This CDR3 is built from 16 residues. Germline loops: CDR1 ENHRY, CDR2 SYGVKD.

This clonotype was seen many times. The chain has TRBV2 and TRBJ2-7; D gene ambiguous. Germline values: CDR1 SNHLY, CDR2 FYNNEI. Trimming stripped 6 bases from V and 1 base from J, with 7 bases between. This CDR3 has 12 residues. This CDR3 reads CASRMESYEQYF. CDR3 nucleotide sequence: TGTGCCAGCAGAATGGAGTCCTACGAGCAGTACTTC.

The sample holds many counts of this clonotype. CDR3 protein: CASSSSREQYF. CDR3 coding DNA: TGTGCCAGCAGCTCATCGAGAGAGCAGTACTTC. V usage is TRBV7-9 and J usage is TRBJ2-7; D unresolved. CDR1 is SEHNR and CDR2 is FQNEAQ in the germline V gene (reference sequence). V lost 4 bases and J 7 bases, leaving 8 bases between the germline ends. This CDR3 is built from 11 residues.

This clonotype was observed at least ten times. The chain joins TRBV29-1 to TRBJ1-2; D is uncertain. In germline, CDR1 is SQVTM, CDR2 ANQGSEA. CDR3 length equals 13 residues. V lost 5 bases to trimming and J lost 3 bases, with 13 bases between them. The CDR3 spells CSVRDGPHYGYTF. CDR3 bases: TGCAGCGTTCGCGACGGGCCACACTATGGCTACACCTTC.

This clonotype has ten or more counts. This chain joins TRBV5-1 and TRBJ2-7; D remains unclear. Germline lookup yields CDR1 SGHRS and CDR2 YFSETQ. This CDR3 contains 14 residues. Trimming left V 0 bases short and J 2 bases short, with 9 bases between. CDR3 amino acids: CASSLGPPTYEQYF. Written as DNA, the CDR3 is TGCGCCAGCAGCTTGGGACCCCCAACCTACGAGCAGTACTTC. Using reference TRBV5-1 and TRBJ2-7 for the parts outside the CDR3, the full variable domain is KAGVTQTPRYLIKTRGQQVTLSCSPISGHRSVSWYQQTPGQGLQFLFEYFSETQRNKGNFPGRFSGRQFSNSRSEMNVSTLELGDSALYLCASSLGPPTYEQYFGPGTRLTVT.

The V and J genes are TRBV2 and TRBJ2-7, with D uncertain. Near its end, the DNA agrees better with TRBJ2-1, so the J call may be wrong. CDR1 SNHLY and CDR2 FYNNEI come from the germline V gene. The CDR3 has 15 residues. For the CDR3, the DNA is TGTGCCAGCAGTGGGCTGACGGGTGATTACAATGAGCAGTTCTTC. This codes for CASSGLTGDYNEQFF.

Comments on this clonotype: One junction end does not reproduce the germline sequence, and a read error may be involved. The genes are TRBV9 and TRBJ2-2; a possible D gene is TRBD2 (5 bases). CDR1 is SGDLS, CDR2 YYNGEE, per germline. The CDR3 runs to 15 residues. The CDR3 region is CASSRAVTTYNEQFF. CDR3 nucleotide sequence: TGTGCCAGCAGCAGGGCGGTGACTACCTACAATGAGCAGTTTTTT.

This clonotype was picked up one time. V gene TRBV7-3 combines with J gene TRBJ1-5, with a tentative D call TRBD1 (6 bases). V lost 11 bases, J lost 5 bases, and 16 bases lay in between. CDR3 length: 13 residues. The V gene's germline CDR1 is SGHTA and CDR2 FQGTGA. The CDR3 DNA is TGTGCCTGGAGTACAGGGAACCATCAGCCCCAGCATTTT. As protein: CAWSTGNHQPQHF.